Below are 17 T cell receptor beta chains sequenced from a single sample in a study of molecular identifiers for immune sequencing clone quantification. MiXCR was run by TCRdb on the PCR reads, yielding one entry per CDR3 protein. This sample has 30,000 to 45,000 distinct CDR3 sequences, with 15% to 20% found just once. The sequenced sample consisted of naive CD8+ T cells from blood, with Jurkat cell RNA spiked in. As for subset: FACS-sorted CD8+CD4-CCR7+CD45RA+ naive T cells. The receptors shown here come from a human donor in good health. Some libraries in this study had Jurkat cell RNA spiked in.

This clonotype appeared many times. The chain carries TRBV7-6 and TRBJ2-1; 13 bases agree with TRBD2. CDR1 is SGHVS, CDR2 FNYEAQ, per germline. This CDR3 is built from 18 residues. V was clipped by 1 base and J by 0 bases; unmatched bases: 3. The CDR3 DNA reads as TGTGCCAGCAGCTTAGAACTAGCGGGAGGGCCCTCCTACAATGAGCAGTTCTTC. Translation: CASSLELAGGPSYNEQFF.

J is TRBJ2-6 and V is TRBV18; 10 bases line up with TRBD2. The ends lost 4 bases at V and 0 bases at J; junction bases unmatched: 9. This CDR3 is 19 amino acids long. Per the germline V gene, CDR1 is KGHSH and CDR2 is LQKENI. The CDR3 loop is CASSHSGTSAFSGANVLTF. CDR3 nucleotide sequence: TGTGCCAGCTCACACTCCGGGACTAGCGCTTTCTCTGGGGCCAACGTCCTGACTTTC.

The chain's CDR3 is CASGPGGYEQYF. Here the CDR3 DNA reads TGCGCCAGCGGTCCCGGGGGTTACGAGCAGTACTTC. This rearrangement joins TRBV4-3 to TRBJ2-7, with D perhaps TRBD2 (6 bases). The CDR3 loop spans 12 amino acids. Germline CDR1 is LGHNA and CDR2 is YSLEER. Trimming shortened V by 8 bases and J by 4 bases, and 12 bases separated the two germline ends.

The V and J genes are TRBV9 and TRBJ2-7; 9 nucleotides agree with TRBD2. Trimming cost V 3 bases and J 3 bases; bases outside gene matches: 13. The CDR3 consists of 17 residues. Germline V gives CDR1 SGDLS, CDR2 YYNGEE. In DNA form, the CDR3 reads TGTGCCAGCAGCGGAGAATCCCTAGCGGGATGGCACTACGAGCAGTACTTC. It codes for CASSGESLAGWHYEQYF.

This clonotype was counted many times. The rearrangement uses TRBV4-2 and TRBJ2-2, with 11 bases matching TRBD2. The V gene's germline CDR1 is LGHNA and CDR2 YNFKEQ. CDR3 length equals 16 residues. V lost 4 bases, J lost 6 bases, and 7 bases stayed unmatched. CDR3 DNA: TGTGCCAGCAGCCCCTGGACTAGCGGGTCGGCCGGGGAGCTGTTTTTT. Its protein product is CASSPWTSGSAGELFF.

This clonotype was detected only once. The CDR3 DNA reads TGTGCCAGCAGCTCGTCTGCTCACGCGCGCACCAACTTAGCCAAAAACATTCAGTACTTC. The encoded protein is CASSSSAHARTNLAKNIQYF. The V gene is TRBV7-9, the J gene TRBJ2-4, with D unresolved. The germline V gene encodes CDR1 SEHNR and CDR2 FQNEAQ (reference sequence). Trimming removed 4 bases from V and 0 bases from J, with 25 bases in between. The CDR3 is 20 amino acids. Full variable domain (remainder filled in from reference TRBV7-9 and TRBJ2-4): DTGVSQNPRHKITKRGQNVTFRCDPISEHNRLYWYRQTLGQGPEFLTYFQNEAQLEKSRLLSDRFSAERPKGSFSTLEIQRTEQGDSAMYLCASSSSAHARTNLAKNIQYFGAGTRLSVL.

The chain is built from TRBV28 and TRBJ2-3; D gene unclear. Trimming stripped 3 bases from V and 6 bases from J, with 16 bases between. This CDR3 has 15 residues. The germline V gene encodes CDR1 MDHEN and CDR2 SYDVKM. The CDR3 region has the DNA TGTGCCAGCAGTTTCGTCAGAATTCCTGGGGATACGCAGTATTTT. It codes for CASSFVRIPGDTQYF.

The table lists this clonotype with many counts. The V gene is TRBV7-9, the J gene TRBJ2-5; D unclear. The germline V gene has CDR1 SEHNR and CDR2 FQNEAQ (reference sequence). The length of the CDR3 is 12 residues. Trimming left V 3 bases short and J 1 base short, with 3 bases between. The CDR3 reads CASSLLQETQYF. The CDR3 DNA is TGTGCCAGCAGCTTGCTCCAAGAGACCCAGTACTTC.

In this sample, this clonotype turned up many times. In DNA form, the CDR3 reads TGTGCCCCCCTGACTAGCGACACCGGGGAGCTGTTTTTT. This gives the protein CAPLTSDTGELFF. This rearrangement joins TRBV7-9 to TRBJ2-2; 8 bases are shared with TRBD2. Germline V gene lookup returns CDR1 SEHNR and CDR2 FQNEAQ (reference sequence). The CDR3 covers 13 residues. V shed 11 bases and J 3 bases; nucleotides not matched to a gene: 5.

The chain combines TRBV9 with TRBJ2-7; D may match TRBD1 or TRBD2 (6 bases each). The CDR3 totals 15 residues. V dropped 0 bases and J dropped 0 bases, with 10 bases sitting between them. CDR1 and CDR2 (germline): SGDLS, YYNGEE. The CDR3 DNA is TGTGCCAGCAGCGTAGTAGCGGACAGCTCCTACGAGCAGTACTTC. It translates to CASSVVADSSYEQYF. Full variable domain (remainder filled in from reference TRBV9 and TRBJ2-7): DSGVTQTPKHLITATGQRVTLRCSPRSGDLSVYWYQQSLDQGLQFLIQYYNGEERAKGNILERFSAQQFPDLHSELNLSSLELGDSALYFCASSVVADSSYEQYFGPGTRLTVT.

This clonotype was recorded at least ten times. The V and J genes are TRBV6-2 or TRBV6-3 and TRBJ2-1, with D perhaps matching TRBD2 (5 bases). The CDR3 contains 13 residues. Germline assignment: CDR1 MNHEY and CDR2 SVGEGT. V was cut by 10 bases and J by 4 bases, with 14 bases left in between. CDR3 region: CATTDFSYNEQFF. The CDR3, as DNA: TGTGCCACCACGGACTTCTCTTACAATGAGCAGTTCTTC.

The chain links TRBV7-6 to TRBJ1-1, with no clear D. The CDR3 covers 13 residues. Germline CDR1 reads SGHVS; CDR2 reads FNYEAQ. Trimming removed 3 bases from V and 3 bases from J, with 8 bases in between. CDR3 DNA sequence: TGTGCCAGCAGCTTTAATGGATACACTGAAGCTTTCTTT. This codes for CASSFNGYTEAFF.

This clonotype came up many times. The chain links TRBV7-9 to TRBJ2-2; no reliable D call. CDR1 and CDR2 from the germline V gene are SEHNR and FQNEAQ (reference sequence). This CDR3 contains 14 residues. V shed 3 bases and J shed 6 bases, with 11 bases lying between them. DNA of the CDR3: TGTGCCAGCAGCTTCCCCCCGGAGCCCGGGGAGCTGTTTTTT. Translating it yields CASSFPPEPGELFF.

This clonotype was recorded at least ten times. The gene calls are TRBV6-2 or TRBV6-3 and TRBJ2-7; TRBD1 matches 9 bases. Losses at the gene ends were 11 bases for V and 3 bases for J; bases not matched to a gene: 8. The germline CDR1 and CDR2 sequences are MNHEY and SVGEGT. The CDR3 extends over 13 amino acids. The chain's CDR3 is CAVRDRALYEQYF. The CDR3 region has the DNA TGTGCCGTCCGGGACAGGGCTCTCTACGAGCAGTACTTC.

This clonotype was seen more than once but under ten times. CDR3 coding DNA: TGTGCCAGCAGTCCCCGCGGAACAGATACGCAGTATTTT. Translation: CASSPRGTDTQYF. This chain connects TRBV28 to TRBJ2-3; D is unclear. CDR1 is MDHEN, CDR2 SYDVKM, per germline. V was clipped by 5 bases and J by 3 bases, with 9 bases between them. The CDR3 sequence is 13 residues long.

The chain has TRBV7-2 and TRBJ2-5; perhaps D is TRBD1 or TRBD2 (5 bases each). V was cut by 3 bases and J by 4 bases, with 12 bases left in between. CDR1 and CDR2 (germline): SGHTA, FQGNSA. This CDR3 has 14 residues. The CDR3 is CASSLGVGLETQYF. CDR3 sequence (DNA): TGTGCCAGCAGCTTGGGGGTTGGGCTAGAGACCCAGTACTTC.

This clonotype was observed many times. V usage is TRBV20-1 and J usage is TRBJ2-7; 12 bases map to TRBD1. CDR3 size: 15 residues. With 4 bases clipped from V and 4 bases from J, the junction kept 8 bases outside the gene matches. Germline lookup yields CDR1 DFQATT and CDR2 SNEGSKA (reference sequence). The CDR3: CSANPRDRGLYEQYF. The CDR3 DNA reads TGCAGTGCTAACCCCCGGGACAGGGGGCTTTACGAGCAGTACTTC.